This TCR beta chain was recorded in a study of T cells in Graves' hyperthyroidism and ophthalmopathy. This clonotype was seen ten or more times. The TCR beta CDR3 regions underwent amplification using RNA transcripts as the source. Carried out on the TCR CDR3, a first-round RT-PCR used the HTBI primer set. In TCRdb, the multiplex PCR reads were re-called with MiXCR into one record per CDR3 protein. The sample lists around 490,000 distinct CDR3 sequences, 20% occurring once. The CDR3 loop spans 14 amino acids. The V gene end was trimmed by 7 bases and the J gene end by 1 base; junction bases not matched to a gene: 2. Germline CDR1 and CDR2: MNHEY and SMNVEV (reference sequence).

The TCR sequence derives from a man aged 35 to 55 with Graves' ophthalmopathy. Specimen: blood. The rearrangement uses TRBV27 and TRBJ2-7, with TRBD2 matching 12 bases. The CDR3 DNA sequence: TGTGCCAGCAAACTAGCGGGAGGTTCCTACGAGCAGTACTTC. Amino acid sequence: CASKLAGGSYEQYF.